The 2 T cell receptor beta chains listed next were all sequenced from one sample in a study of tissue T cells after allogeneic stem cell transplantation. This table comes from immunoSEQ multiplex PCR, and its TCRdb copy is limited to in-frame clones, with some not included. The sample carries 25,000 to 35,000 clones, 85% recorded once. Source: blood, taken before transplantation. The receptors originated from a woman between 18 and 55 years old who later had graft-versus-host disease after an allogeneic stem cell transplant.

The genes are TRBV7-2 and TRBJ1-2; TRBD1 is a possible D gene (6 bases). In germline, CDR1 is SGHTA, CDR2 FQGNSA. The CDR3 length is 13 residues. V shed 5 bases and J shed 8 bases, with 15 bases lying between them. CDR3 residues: CASSQGGTGGYTF. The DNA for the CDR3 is TGTGCCAGCAGCCAAGGGGGGACCGGGGGCTACACCTTC.

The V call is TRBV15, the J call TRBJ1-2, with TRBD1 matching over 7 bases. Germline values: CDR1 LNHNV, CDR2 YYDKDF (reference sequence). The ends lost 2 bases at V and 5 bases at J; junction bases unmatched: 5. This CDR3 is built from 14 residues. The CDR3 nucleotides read TGTGCCACCAGCAGACTTGGACAGGAGTATGGCTACACCTTC. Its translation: CATSRLGQEYGYTF. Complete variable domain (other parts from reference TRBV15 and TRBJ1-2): DAMVIQNPRYQVTQFGKPVTLSCSQTLNHNVMYWYQQKSSQAPKLLFHYYDKDFNNEADTPDNFQSRRPNTSFCFLDIRSPGLGDTAMYLCATSRLGQEYGYTFGSGTRLTVV.